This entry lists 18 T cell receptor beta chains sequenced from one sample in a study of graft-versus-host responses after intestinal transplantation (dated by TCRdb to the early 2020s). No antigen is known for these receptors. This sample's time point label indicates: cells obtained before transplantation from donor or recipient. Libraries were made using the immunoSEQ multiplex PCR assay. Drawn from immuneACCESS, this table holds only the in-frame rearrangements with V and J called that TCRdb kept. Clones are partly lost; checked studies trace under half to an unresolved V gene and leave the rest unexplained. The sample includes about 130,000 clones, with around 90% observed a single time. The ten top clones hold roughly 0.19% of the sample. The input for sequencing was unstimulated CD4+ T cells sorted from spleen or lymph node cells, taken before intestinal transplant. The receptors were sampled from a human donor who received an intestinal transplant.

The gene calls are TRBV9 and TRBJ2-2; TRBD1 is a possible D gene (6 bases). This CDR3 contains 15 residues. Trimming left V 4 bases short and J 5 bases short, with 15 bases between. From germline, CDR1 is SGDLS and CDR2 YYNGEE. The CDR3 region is CASSSSGTQTGELFF. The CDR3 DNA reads TGTGCCAGCAGCTCCTCAGGGACACAGACCGGGGAGCTGTTTTTT.

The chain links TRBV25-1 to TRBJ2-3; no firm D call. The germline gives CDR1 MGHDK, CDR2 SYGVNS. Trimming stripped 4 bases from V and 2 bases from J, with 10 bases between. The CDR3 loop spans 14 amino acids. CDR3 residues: CASSGSLSTDTQYF. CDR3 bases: TGTGCCAGCAGTGGGTCCCTATCCACAGATACGCAGTATTTT.

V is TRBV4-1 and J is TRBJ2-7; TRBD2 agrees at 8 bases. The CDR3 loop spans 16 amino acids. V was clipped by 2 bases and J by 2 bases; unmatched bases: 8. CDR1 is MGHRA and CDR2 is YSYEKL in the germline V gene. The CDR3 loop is CASSQSRGGFPYEQYF. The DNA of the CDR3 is TGCGCCAGCAGCCAATCCCGGGGGGGCTTTCCCTACGAGCAGTACTTC.

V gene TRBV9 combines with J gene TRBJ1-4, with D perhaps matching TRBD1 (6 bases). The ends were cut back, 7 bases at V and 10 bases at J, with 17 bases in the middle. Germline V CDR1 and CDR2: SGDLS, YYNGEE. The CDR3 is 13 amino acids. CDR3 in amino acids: CASSKAGEGKLFF. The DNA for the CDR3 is TGTGCCAGCTCTAAGGCAGGGGAGGGAAAACTGTTTTTT.

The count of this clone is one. CDR3 loop: CASTRIGFMQETQYF. The CDR3 bases are TGTGCCAGCACCCGAATCGGCTTTATGCAAGAGACCCAGTACTTC. The rearrangement uses TRBV2 and TRBJ2-5; D unresolved. Germline V gene lookup returns CDR1 SNHLY and CDR2 FYNNEI. Deletions cut 7 bases from V and 2 bases from J, with 17 bases between. The CDR3 runs 15 residues.

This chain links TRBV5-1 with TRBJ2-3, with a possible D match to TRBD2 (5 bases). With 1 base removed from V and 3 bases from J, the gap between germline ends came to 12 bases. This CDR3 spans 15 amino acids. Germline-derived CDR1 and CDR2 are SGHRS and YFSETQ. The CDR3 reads CASSLREIGTDTQYF. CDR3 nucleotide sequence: TGCGCCAGCAGCTTGAGGGAGATAGGGACAGATACGCAGTATTTT.

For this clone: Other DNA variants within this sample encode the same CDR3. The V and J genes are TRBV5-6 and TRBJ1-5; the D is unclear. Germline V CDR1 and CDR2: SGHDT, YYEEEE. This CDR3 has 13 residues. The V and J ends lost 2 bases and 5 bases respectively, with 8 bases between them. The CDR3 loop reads CASSFQADQPQHF. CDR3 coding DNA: TGTGCCAGCAGCTTTCAGGCAGATCAGCCCCAGCATTTT.

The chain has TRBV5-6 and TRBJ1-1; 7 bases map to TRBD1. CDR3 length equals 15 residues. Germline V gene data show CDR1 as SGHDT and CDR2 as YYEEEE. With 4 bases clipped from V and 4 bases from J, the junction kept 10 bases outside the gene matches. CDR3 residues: CASSPPDRASTEAFF. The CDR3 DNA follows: TGTGCCAGCAGCCCGCCCGACAGGGCTAGCACTGAAGCTTTCTTT.

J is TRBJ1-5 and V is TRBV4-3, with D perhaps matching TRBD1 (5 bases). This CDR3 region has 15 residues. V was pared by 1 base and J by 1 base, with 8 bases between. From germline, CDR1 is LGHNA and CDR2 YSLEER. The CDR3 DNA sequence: TGCGCCAGCAGCCAAGGGTCAGGGAGCAATCAGCCCCAGCATTTT. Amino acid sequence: CASSQGSGSNQPQHF.

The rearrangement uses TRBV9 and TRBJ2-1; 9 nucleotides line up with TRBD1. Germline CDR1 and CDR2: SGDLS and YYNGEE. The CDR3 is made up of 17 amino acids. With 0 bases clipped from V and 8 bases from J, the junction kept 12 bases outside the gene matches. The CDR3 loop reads CASSVGRGRTGDDEQFF. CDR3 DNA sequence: TGTGCCAGCAGCGTAGGGAGGGGAAGGACAGGGGACGATGAGCAGTTCTTC.

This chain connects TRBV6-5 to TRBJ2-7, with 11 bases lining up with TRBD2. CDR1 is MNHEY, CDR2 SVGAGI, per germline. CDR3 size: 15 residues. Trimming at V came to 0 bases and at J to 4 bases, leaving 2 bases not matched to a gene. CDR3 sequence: CASSYSTSGNYEQYF. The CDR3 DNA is TGTGCCAGCAGTTACTCGACTAGCGGGAATTACGAGCAGTACTTC.

This CDR3 is CASSSDVYSYEQYF. DNA for the CDR3: TGCGCCAGCAGCTCAGACGTCTATTCCTACGAGCAGTACTTC. V usage is TRBV5-1 and J usage is TRBJ2-7; no clear D gene. V was trimmed by 3 bases and J by 1 base, leaving 11 bases between them. CDR1 and CDR2 (germline): SGHRS, YFSETQ. CDR3 length: 14 residues. The full variable domain, in which reference TRBV5-1 and TRBJ2-7 provide the parts outside the CDR3, is KAGVTQTPRYLIKTRGQQVTLSCSPISGHRSVSWYQQTPGQGLQFLFEYFSETQRNKGNFPGRFSGRQFSNSRSEMNVSTLELGDSALYLCASSSDVYSYEQYFGPGTRLTVT.

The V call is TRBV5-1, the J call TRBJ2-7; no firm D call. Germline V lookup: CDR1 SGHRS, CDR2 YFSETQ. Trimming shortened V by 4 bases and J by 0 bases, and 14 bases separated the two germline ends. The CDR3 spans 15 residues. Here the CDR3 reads CASSPQVASSYEQYF. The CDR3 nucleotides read TGCGCCAGCAGCCCCCAGGTCGCAAGCTCCTACGAGCAGTACTTC.

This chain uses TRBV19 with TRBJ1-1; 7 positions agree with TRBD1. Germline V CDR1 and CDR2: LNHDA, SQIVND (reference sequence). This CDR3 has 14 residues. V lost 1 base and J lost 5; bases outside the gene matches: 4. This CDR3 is CASSIGSRGTEAFF. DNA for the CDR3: TGTGCCAGTAGTATAGGTTCCAGGGGGACTGAAGCTTTCTTT.

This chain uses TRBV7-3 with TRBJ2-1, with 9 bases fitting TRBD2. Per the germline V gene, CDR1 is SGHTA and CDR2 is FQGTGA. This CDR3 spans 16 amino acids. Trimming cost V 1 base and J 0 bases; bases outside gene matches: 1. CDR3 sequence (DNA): TGTGCCAGCAGCTTAAGCGGGAGGGGCTCCTACAATGAGCAGTTCTTC. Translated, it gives CASSLSGRGSYNEQFF.

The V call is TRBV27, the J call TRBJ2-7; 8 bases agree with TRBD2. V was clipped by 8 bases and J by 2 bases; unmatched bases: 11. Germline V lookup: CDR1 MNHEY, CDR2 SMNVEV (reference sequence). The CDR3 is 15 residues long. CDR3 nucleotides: TGTGCCAGCCGAGGTAGCGGGGCTAAGACCTACGAGCAGTACTTC. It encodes CASRGSGAKTYEQYF.

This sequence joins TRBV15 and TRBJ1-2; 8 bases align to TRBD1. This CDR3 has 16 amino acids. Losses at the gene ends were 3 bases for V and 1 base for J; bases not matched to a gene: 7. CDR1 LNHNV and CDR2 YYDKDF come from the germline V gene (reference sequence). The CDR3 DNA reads TGTGCCACCAGCAGCTCCCTACAGGGGGGTAACTATGGCTACACCTTC. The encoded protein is CATSSSLQGGNYGYTF.

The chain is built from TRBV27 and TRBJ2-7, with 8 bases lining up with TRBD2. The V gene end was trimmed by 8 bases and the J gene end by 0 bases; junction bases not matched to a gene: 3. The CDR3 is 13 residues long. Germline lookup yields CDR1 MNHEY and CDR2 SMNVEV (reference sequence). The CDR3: CASGREASYEQYF. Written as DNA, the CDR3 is TGTGCCAGCGGGCGGGAGGCCTCCTACGAGCAGTACTTC.